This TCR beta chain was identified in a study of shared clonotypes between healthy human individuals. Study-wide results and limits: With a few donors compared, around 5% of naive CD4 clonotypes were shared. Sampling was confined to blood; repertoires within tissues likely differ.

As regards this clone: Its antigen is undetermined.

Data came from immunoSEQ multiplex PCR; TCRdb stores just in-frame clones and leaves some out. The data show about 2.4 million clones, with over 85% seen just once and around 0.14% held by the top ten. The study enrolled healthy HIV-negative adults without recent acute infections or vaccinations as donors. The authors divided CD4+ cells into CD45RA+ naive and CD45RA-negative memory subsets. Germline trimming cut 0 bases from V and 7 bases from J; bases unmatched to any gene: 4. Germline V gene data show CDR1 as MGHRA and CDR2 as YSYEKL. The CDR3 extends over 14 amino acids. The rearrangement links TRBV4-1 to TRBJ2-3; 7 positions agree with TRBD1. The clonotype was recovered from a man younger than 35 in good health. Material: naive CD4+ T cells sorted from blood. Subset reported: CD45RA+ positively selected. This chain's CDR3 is CASSQDLQGNTQYF. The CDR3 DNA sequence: TGCGCCAGCAGCCAAGATCTACAGGGGAATACGCAGTATTTT.